Listed below are T cell receptor beta chains from one sample, sequenced in a study of blood T cell repertoires in COVID-19. Measured with immunoSEQ multiplex PCR; TCRdb has only the in-frame clones, and not every one. The repertoire holds over 200,000 clones, with around 88% as singletons. The sequenced sample consisted of peripheral blood. The receptors shown here come from a woman between 45 and 65 years old with acute or convalescent COVID-19. Both conserved end residues are part of each CDR3. The D gene is left open where the match is weak. Rows may omit the clone size; those that give it use once, few, many or a size class.

D	size	V	J	DNA	CDR3
.	few	TRBV24-1	TRBJ1-6	TGTGCCACCAGTGACCCGCCCCCCAGGGTCCCCGATAATTCACCCCTCCACTTT	CATSDPPPRVPDNSPLHF
TRBD1	.	TRBV2	TRBJ2-6	TGTGCCAGCTCCGGGACAGGGGTAACAGGGGCCAACGTCCTGACTTTC	CASSGTGVTGANVLTF
TRBD1	few	TRBV3-1/TRBV3-2	TRBJ2-7	TGTGCCAGCAGCCATTTATCCGGGACAGGGGTCTACGAGCAGTACTTC	CASSHLSGTGVYEQYF
.	few	TRBV7-2	TRBJ1-2	TGTGCCAGCAGCGGCCCCGGGACTCAACCCCTCTATGGCTACACCTTC	CASSGPGTQPLYGYTF
TRBD1	.	TRBV5-4	TRBJ2-7	TGTGCCAGCAGCTTCCGACAGGGTCCCTACGAGCAGTACTTC	CASSFRQGPYEQYF
.	once	TRBV19	TRBJ1-5	TGTGCCAGTAGTATTGCCAGTCTTAGCAATCAGCCCCAGCATTTT	CASSIASLSNQPQHF
TRBD2	.	TRBV20-1	TRBJ2-1	TGCAGTGCTAGTAAGCTAGCGGGAAAGAATGAGCAGTTCTTC	CSASKLAGKNEQFF
.	.	TRBV28	TRBJ2-1	TGTGCCAGCAGTTTGCGGCCGTCAAGCCCCCGAGGCGATGAGCAGTTCTTC	CASSLRPSSPRGDEQFF
TRBD1	.	TRBV19	TRBJ1-4	TGTGCCAGTAACTCCTTAGCCGGGACAGGGGGTGAAAAACTGTTTTTT	CASNSLAGTGGEKLFF
TRBD2	.	TRBV10-3	TRBJ2-7	TGTGCCATCAGTGTAGCGGGAGGAGACGAGCAGTACTTC	CAISVAGGDEQYF
.	few	TRBV3-1/TRBV3-2	TRBJ2-7	TGTGCCAGCAGCCAAGACGAAGGAGGGGAAGGCGGCTACGAGCAGTACTTC	CASSQDEGGEGGYEQYF
TRBD2	once	TRBV5-1	TRBJ2-7	TGCGCCAGCAGCCCGACTAGCGGGAGATCCTACGAGCAGTACTTC	CASSPTSGRSYEQYF
TRBD1	.	TRBV19	TRBJ1-5	TGTGCCAGTAGCCCAGGACAGGGTTTCAATCAGCCCCAGCATTTT	CASSPGQGFNQPQHF
.	.	TRBV11-2	TRBJ2-5	TGTGCCAGCAACGGGGGGCTGCGCCAGGAGACCCAGTACTTC	CASNGGLRQETQYF
.	.	TRBV2	TRBJ2-5	TGTGCCAGCCTCAAAGATGGTCCTTACTTCGGGGAGACCCAGTACTTC	CASLKDGPYFGETQYF
TRBD1	few	TRBV11-2	TRBJ1-2	TGTGCCAGCAGCCACAGGGGGACTAACTATGGCTACACCTTC	CASSHRGTNYGYTF
.	few	TRBV2	TRBJ1-2	TGTGCCAGCGAAGTTACAGGAAGCTATGGCTACACCTTC	CASEVTGSYGYTF
.	once	TRBV6-1	TRBJ1-2	TGTGCCAGCAGTGAATTGGGGGGACTGAACTATGGCTACACCTTC	CASSELGGLNYGYTF
TRBD1	.	TRBV5-1	TRBJ2-5	TGCGCCAGCAGCTTGTATGGGGGACAGCAAGAGACCCAGTACTTC	CASSLYGGQQETQYF
TRBD2	few	TRBV9	TRBJ2-7	TGTGCCAGCAGCGGGACTAGCGGGGGATACGAGCAGTACTTC	CASSGTSGGYEQYF
.	once	TRBV5-1	TRBJ1-2	TGCGCCAGCAGCTCCTCGTCAGGATATAACTATGGCTACACCTTC	CASSSSSGYNYGYTF
.	once	TRBV7-2	TRBJ2-3	TGTGCCAGCAGGTCCAGCGGACGCACAGATACGCAGTATTTT	CASRSSGRTDTQYF
TRBD1	few	TRBV18	TRBJ1-1	TGTGCCAGCTCACGGGCCAGGGGGCTTGAAAACACTGAAGCTTTCTTT	CASSRARGLENTEAFF
.	.	TRBV14	TRBJ2-5	TGTGCCAGCAGCCTTGTCCAGGCAGAGACCCAGTACTTC	CASSLVQAETQYF
.	.	TRBV5-1	TRBJ1-1	TGCGCCAGCAGCTATATGAACACTGAAGCTTTCTTT	CASSYMNTEAFF
TRBD1	.	TRBV27	TRBJ2-7	TGTGCCAGCAGGACAGGGGGCGCCGGCTACGAGCAGTACTTC	CASRTGGAGYEQYF
.	.	TRBV6-2/TRBV6-3	TRBJ1-5	TGTGCCAGCAGTTACACAGGACAGTACAATCAGCCCCAGCATTTT	CASSYTGQYNQPQHF
TRBD2	once	TRBV2	TRBJ2-3	TGTGCCAGCAGTGTAGGACTAGCGGCCGGCCGGGGAGGAGATACGCAGTATTTT	CASSVGLAAGRGGDTQYF
.	.	TRBV5-1	TRBJ1-6	TGCGCCAGCAGCGATCCTGAGACGGGTTATAATTCACCCCTCCACTTT	CASSDPETGYNSPLHF
.	.	TRBV7-2	TRBJ2-7	TGTGCCAGCAGCTTAGAAGTCAGGGGCCTTACCGAGCAGTACTTC	CASSLEVRGLTEQYF
.	.	TRBV6-6	TRBJ1-5	TGTGCCAGCAGCCCCCGGTCTTATAGCAATCAGCCCCAGCATTTT	CASSPRSYSNQPQHF
TRBD2	.	TRBV2	TRBJ2-1	TGTGCCAGCACCCCTAGCGGGAGAATGTTCAATGAGCAGTTCTTC	CASTPSGRMFNEQFF
.	.	TRBV5-1	TRBJ2-5	TGCGCCAGCAGCCAGGTGGGGCAGGGTTTCGGAGAGACCCAGTACTTC	CASSQVGQGFGETQYF
.	.	TRBV3-1/TRBV3-2	TRBJ1-2	TGTGCCAGCAGCGAGATGAAGAGCTACACCTTC	CASSEMKSYTF
.	.	TRBV14	TRBJ1-4	TGTGCCAGCAGTTCCCCAGGGACTAATGAAAAACTGTTTTTT	CASSSPGTNEKLFF
.	.	TRBV20-1	TRBJ1-1	TGCAGTGCTAGGTCGGACACTGAAGCTTTCTTT	CSARSDTEAFF
.	.	TRBV9	TRBJ2-5	TGTGCCAGCAGCCCAGGAGGGGTACGTCAAGAGACCCAGTACTTC	CASSPGGVRQETQYF